What follows are 2 T cell receptor beta chains derived from one specimen sequenced in a study of blood T cell repertoires in COVID-19. Some clones are missing from TCRdb's copy, which holds only in-frame ones; the method was immunoSEQ multiplex PCR. This table has 25,000 to 30,000 clones, 85% appearing once. The sample comprised peripheral blood. The receptor source for this set is a human donor in a cohort sampled during active COVID-19.

This clone is a singleton in its sample. V gene TRBV2 combines with J gene TRBJ2-2; D is perhaps TRBD2 (5 bases). The CDR3 extends over 15 amino acids. Germline V CDR1 and CDR2: SNHLY, FYNNEI. Trimming left V 8 bases short and J 4 bases short, with 17 bases between. The chain's CDR3 is CASRVTLGGTGELFF. CDR3 coding DNA: TGTGCCAGCCGGGTGACACTAGGCGGCACCGGGGAGCTGTTTTTT. The full variable domain, its missing parts supplied by reference TRBV2 and TRBJ2-2, is EPEVTQTPSHQVTQMGQEVILRCVPISNHLYFYWYRQILGQKVEFLVSFYNNEISEKSEIFDDQFSVERPDGSNFTLKIRSTKLEDSAMYFCASRVTLGGTGELFFGEGSRLTVL.

J is TRBJ1-5 and V is TRBV27; tentative D call: TRBD1 (6 bases). Trimming cost V 5 bases and J 0 bases, with 11 bases left between them. CDR3 size: 15 residues. In germline, CDR1 is MNHEY, CDR2 SMNVEV (reference sequence). CDR3 sequence (DNA): TGTGCCAGCAGTCCAAACAGGGTTAGCAATCAGCCCCAGCATTTT. Translating it yields CASSPNRVSNQPQHF.